This T cell receptor beta chain was observed in a study of blood T cell repertoires in COVID-19. Overall study context: Samples representing acute and convalescent COVID-19 were sourced from the United States, Italy and Spain. The cDNA or gDNA used as material had been derived from T cells, B-cell-depleted T cells, or PBMCs.

In the authors' methods: Reference gene primer amplification yielded estimated nucleated cell counts. Only in-frame clones appear in the TCRdb table, and some are missing; sequencing was by immunoSEQ multiplex PCR. V and J calls and clone size are copied from that table; D and trimming were computed from the DNA. The sample has tens of thousands of clones; around 87% are singletons. V was trimmed by 2 bases and J by 4 bases, leaving 11 bases between them. Per the germline V gene, CDR1 is MDHEN and CDR2 is SYDVKM. This CDR3 region has 14 residues. The V gene is TRBV28, the J gene TRBJ1-1; possible D gene TRBD1, 5 bases. The receptor comes from a human donor with acute or convalescent COVID-19. The donor label of this sample is uncertain. Material: peripheral blood. The CDR3 DNA is TGTGCCAGCAGTTTACAGGGACTGGGCACTGAAGCTTTCTTT. Translated, it gives CASSLQGLGTEAFF.